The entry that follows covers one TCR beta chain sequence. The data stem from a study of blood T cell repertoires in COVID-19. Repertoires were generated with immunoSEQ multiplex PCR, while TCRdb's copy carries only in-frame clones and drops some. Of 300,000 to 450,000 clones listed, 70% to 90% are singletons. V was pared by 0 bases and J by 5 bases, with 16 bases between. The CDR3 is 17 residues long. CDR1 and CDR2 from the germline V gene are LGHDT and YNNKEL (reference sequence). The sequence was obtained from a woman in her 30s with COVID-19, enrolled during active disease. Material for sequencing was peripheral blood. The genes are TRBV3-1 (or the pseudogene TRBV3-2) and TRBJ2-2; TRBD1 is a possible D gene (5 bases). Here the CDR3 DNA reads TGTGCCAGCAGCCAAGAATCCCACGTGGGGCAAACCGGGGAGCTGTTTTTT. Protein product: CASSQESHVGQTGELFF.